Following are 22 T cell receptor beta chains from one sample sequenced in a study of lymphopenia after photon versus proton radiotherapy. Clones were read by immunoSEQ multiplex PCR, and TCRdb kept only the in-frame ones, dropping some. The data hold about 24,000 clones, with roughly 82% observed a single time. The source was peripheral blood, collected from a patient treated with proton-based radiotherapy. These receptors all come from a woman in her 70s with pancreatic cancer.

This chain connects TRBV6-4 to TRBJ1-5; no firm D call. The length of the CDR3 is 13 residues. Germline V CDR1 and CDR2: MRHNA, SNTAGT. Trimming stripped 4 bases from V and 4 bases from J, with 8 bases between. CDR3 sequence reads: CASSVGPNQPQHF. The CDR3, as DNA: TGTGCCAGCAGTGTTGGCCCGAATCAGCCCCAGCATTTT.

In its sample, this clone was seen once. The chain couples TRBV19 to TRBJ1-1, with D perhaps matching TRBD1 (5 bases). Trimming took off 4 bases at V and 7 bases at J, with 13 bases between the two ends. Germline values: CDR1 LNHDA, CDR2 SQIVND (reference sequence). The CDR3 is 13 amino acids. The CDR3 coding sequence is TGTGCCAGTAGTACAGGGACCGTAATTGAAGCTTTCTTT. Translating gives CASSTGTVIEAFF.

V gene TRBV4-1 combines with J gene TRBJ2-2; 11 positions match TRBD1. The CDR3 totals 19 residues. CDR1 is MGHRA and CDR2 is YSYEKL in the germline V gene. J was trimmed by 6 bases and V by 6 bases; bases with no gene match: 18. In DNA form, the CDR3 reads TGCGCCAGCAGTCCGAGCCGGGACAGGGGGAGGAAAAACGCCGGGGAGCTGTTTTTT. Translated: CASSPSRDRGRKNAGELFF.

The V call is TRBV27, the J call TRBJ1-5; tentative D call: TRBD1 (5 bases). This CDR3 has 16 amino acids. Trimming cost V 5 bases and J 2 bases, with 16 bases left between them. CDR1 is MNHEY, CDR2 SMNVEV, per germline (reference sequence). The CDR3 here is CASSQLTGSRNQPQHF. The CDR3 DNA reads TGTGCCAGCAGTCAACTTACAGGATCCCGCAATCAGCCCCAGCATTTT.

The V and J genes are TRBV19 and TRBJ1-1; a weak D match, TRBD1 (6 bases). CDR3 length: 14 residues. The germline V and J ends were trimmed by 3 bases and 6 bases, with 14 bases remaining between them. Germline loops: CDR1 LNHDA, CDR2 SQIVND (reference sequence). The chain's CDR3 is CASSILGRGAEAFF. The CDR3 coding sequence is TGTGCCAGTAGTATCTTAGGCAGGGGCGCTGAAGCTTTCTTT.

The chain links TRBV4-1 to TRBJ2-1; 13 positions match TRBD2. This CDR3 spans 18 amino acids. The J segment lost 4 bases and the V segment lost 0 bases, leaving 6 bases of the junction unmatched. Germline V gene sequence: CDR1 MGHRA, CDR2 YSYEKL. CDR3 nucleotides: TGCGCCAGCAGCCAAGATAATTGGGGACTAGCGGGGTACAATGAGCAGTTCTTC. Its protein product is CASSQDNWGLAGYNEQFF.

Only a few counts were recorded for this clone. The rearrangement joins TRBV27 to TRBJ2-1; the match to TRBD2 covers 11 bases. The junction had 3 bases not matched to a gene; V was cut back by 4 bases and J by 4 bases. The CDR3 runs to 15 residues. CDR1 and CDR2 from the germline V gene are MNHEY and SMNVEV (reference sequence). CDR3 DNA: TGTGCCAGCAGTTCCGGGACTAGCGGATACAATGAGCAGTTCTTC. Protein product: CASSSGTSGYNEQFF.

This clone was picked up one time. This chain connects TRBV19 to TRBJ2-1; D is perhaps TRBD1 or TRBD2 (5 bases each). V lost 10 bases, J lost 6 bases, and 19 bases lay in between. CDR1 LNHDA and CDR2 SQIVND come from the germline V gene (reference sequence). This CDR3 spans 14 amino acids. The CDR3 region is CATMPTEGTNEQFF. The CDR3 DNA reads as TGTGCCACCATGCCCACAGAAGGGACCAATGAGCAGTTCTTC.

J is TRBJ1-5 and V is TRBV2; weak D call: TRBD1 (6 bases). The V end was cut by 6 bases, the J end by 4 bases, with 16 bases between. CDR1 is SNHLY and CDR2 is FYNNEI in the germline V gene. This CDR3 region has 15 residues. The CDR3 sequence: CASRQQGSLNQPQHF. DNA for the CDR3: TGTGCCAGCAGGCAACAGGGATCCCTTAATCAGCCCCAGCATTTT. Combining the CDR3 with reference TRBV2 and TRBJ1-5 gives the whole variable domain EPEVTQTPSHQVTQMGQEVILRCVPISNHLYFYWYRQILGQKVEFLVSFYNNEISEKSEIFDDQFSVERPDGSNFTLKIRSTKLEDSAMYFCASRQQGSLNQPQHFGDGTRLSIL.

V usage is TRBV29-1 and J usage is TRBJ1-2; D not resolved. V was trimmed by 5 bases and J by 0 bases, leaving 7 bases between them. Germline values: CDR1 SQVTM, CDR2 ANQGSEA. The CDR3 covers 12 residues. CDR3 DNA sequence: TGCAGCGTTCTTTCGGCTAACTATGGCTACACCTTC. Protein: CSVLSANYGYTF.

This clone was counted once. The chain employs TRBV2 and TRBJ1-2, with 8 bases fitting TRBD1. The CDR3 has 13 amino acids. With V trimmed by 5 bases and J by 6 bases, 5 bases remained unmatched. The V gene's germline CDR1 is SNHLY and CDR2 FYNNEI. The CDR3 protein is CASSLQGGHGYTF. DNA for the CDR3: TGTGCCAGCAGTTTACAGGGGGGCCATGGCTACACCTTC.

The CDR3 bases are TGTGCCAGCAGCAAAGGGTCGTTAGGCCTAGCCCTTACCCGGTACCAAGAGACCCAGTACTTC. Translated: CASSKGSLGLALTRYQETQYF. This chain connects TRBV21-1 to TRBJ2-5; TRBD2, as called in the table, went unchecked against the DNA. TRBV21-1 is shown as a pseudogene. The CDR3 totals 21 residues.

The rearrangement links TRBV2 to TRBJ2-3, with 11 bases that match TRBD1. The CDR3 is 14 residues long. CDR1 SNHLY and CDR2 FYNNEI come from the germline V gene. V shed 6 bases and J 5 bases; nucleotides not matched to a gene: 4. CDR3 sequence reads: CASSGTGGRDTQYF. The CDR3 nucleotides are TGTGCCAGCAGCGGGACAGGGGGAAGAGATACGCAGTATTTT.

The rearrangement uses TRBV5-1 and TRBJ1-1; 10 bases agree with TRBD1. The CDR3 sequence is 14 residues long. J was trimmed by 6 bases and V by 4 bases; bases with no gene match: 6. Germline V gene sequence: CDR1 SGHRS, CDR2 YFSETQ. CDR3 in DNA: TGCGCCAGCAGCATCGACAGGGGGCGAGCTGAAGCTTTCTTT. Its protein is CASSIDRGRAEAFF.

The DNA of the CDR3 is TGTGCCAGTAGTATCGGAAGTGGCTACACCTTC. Translated: CASSIGSGYTF. This chain joins TRBV19 and TRBJ1-2; D remains unclear. The germline V gene encodes CDR1 LNHDA and CDR2 SQIVND (reference sequence). The length of the CDR3 is 11 residues. V was clipped by 3 bases and J by 7 bases, with 6 bases between them.

This CDR3 reads CASSINRQETQYF. CDR3 nucleotide sequence: TGTGCCAGTAGTATAAACCGCCAAGAGACCCAGTACTTC. The chain joins TRBV19 to TRBJ2-5; no definite D call. Germline assignment: CDR1 LNHDA and CDR2 SQIVND (reference sequence). The germline V and J ends were trimmed by 2 bases and 1 base, with 5 bases remaining between them. The CDR3 contains 13 residues.

The genes are TRBV19 and TRBJ1-2, with D possibly being TRBD1 (6 bases). Per germline, CDR1 LNHDA and CDR2 SQIVND (reference sequence). V was pared by 7 bases and J by 4 bases, with 16 bases between. The CDR3 loop spans 14 amino acids. CDR3 bases: TGTGCCAGTACCCCCAGGGGAGTAGGCTATGGCTACACCTTC. Its protein product is CASTPRGVGYGYTF.

This clone came up a few times. V is TRBV7-2 and J is TRBJ2-5; no reliable D call. Per the germline V gene, CDR1 is SGHTA and CDR2 is FQGNSA. V was clipped by 7 bases and J by 5 bases, with 14 bases between them. The CDR3 has 13 amino acids. In nucleotides, the CDR3 is TGTGCCAGCACCGTCGGAAGGTGGGAGACCCAGTACTTC. Its translation is CASTVGRWETQYF.

The genes are TRBV18 and TRBJ1-2; D is perhaps TRBD1 (6 bases). CDR1 KGHSH and CDR2 LQKENI come from the germline V gene. Trimming pared 8 bases from V and 4 bases from J, leaving 14 bases between. The CDR3 runs to 13 residues. The CDR3, as DNA: TGTGCCAGCCAACCGGGACAATCCTATGGCTACACCTTC. Translating gives CASQPGQSYGYTF.

The gene calls are TRBV9 and TRBJ2-1; D unclear. Trimming removed 2 bases from V and 13 bases from J, with 19 bases in between. The CDR3 has 14 residues. Germline V CDR1 and CDR2: SGDLS, YYNGEE. The DNA for the CDR3 is TGTGCCAGCAGCGTGGACCTATCGAGCAAGGCTCAGTTCTTC. Translated: CASSVDLSSKAQFF.

This clone was counted between two and nine times. The chain carries TRBV5-6 and TRBJ1-5, with D perhaps TRBD1 (5 bases). The CDR3 consists of 14 residues. Between the trimmed V and J ends, which lost 4 bases and 4 bases, there was a span of 12 bases. CDR1 and CDR2 (germline): SGHDT, YYEEEE. CDR3 sequence (DNA): TGTGCCAGCAGCACTAGGGGTGGTAATCAGCCCCAGCATTTT. This translates into CASSTRGGNQPQHF.

J is TRBJ2-7 and V is TRBV9; tentative D call: TRBD1 (6 bases). CDR1 SGDLS and CDR2 YYNGEE come from the germline V gene. The CDR3 covers 15 residues. V lost 4 bases to trimming and J lost 2 bases, with 16 bases between them. The CDR3 sequence: CASSPSLDRTYEQYF. As DNA, the CDR3 is TGTGCCAGCAGCCCTAGCTTGGACAGAACCTACGAGCAGTACTTC. The variable domain in full, completed from reference TRBV9 and TRBJ2-7, reads DSGVTQTPKHLITATGQRVTLRCSPRSGDLSVYWYQQSLDQGLQFLIQYYNGEERAKGNILERFSAQQFPDLHSELNLSSLELGDSALYFCASSPSLDRTYEQYFGPGTRLTVT.